This T cell receptor beta chain was identified during a study of identical twins. The study, taken as a whole, reports: Conclusions were based on cross-sectional statistical analysis, without following the same donors. Excess sharing between twins was weaker in beta out-of-frame sequences. Alpha sequences out of frame and shared by twins had excess low generation probability.

This clonotype showed up just once. The antigen is unknown. The CDR3 is 16 amino acids. V lost 0 bases to trimming and J lost 2 bases, with 13 bases between them. The germline CDR1 and CDR2 sequences are LGHNA and YSLEER. cDNA molecules carried unique molecular identifiers, and template switching added a universal primer site. MiXCR, applied by TCRdb to the 5' RACE reads, yields one record per CDR3 protein. The table records some 710,000 distinct CDR3 sequences, roughly 6% of them present only once. Sample: naive T cells sorted from blood. V and J are TRBV4-3 and TRBJ2-5; D might be TRBD1 (7 bases). The TCR was taken from a young man in good health. CDR3 nucleotide sequence: TGCGCCAGCAGCCAAGATTGGCAGGGGGGACAAGAGACCCAGTACTTC. Translating it yields CASSQDWQGGQETQYF.